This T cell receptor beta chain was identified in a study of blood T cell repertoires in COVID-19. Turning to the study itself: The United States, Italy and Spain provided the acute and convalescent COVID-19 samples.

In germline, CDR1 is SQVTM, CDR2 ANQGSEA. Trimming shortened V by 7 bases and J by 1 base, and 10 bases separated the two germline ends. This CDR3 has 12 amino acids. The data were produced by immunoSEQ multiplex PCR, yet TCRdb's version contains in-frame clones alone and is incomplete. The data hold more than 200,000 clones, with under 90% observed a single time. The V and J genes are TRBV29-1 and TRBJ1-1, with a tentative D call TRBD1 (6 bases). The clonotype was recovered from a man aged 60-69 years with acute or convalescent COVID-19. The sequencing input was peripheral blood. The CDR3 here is CSATQGNTEAFF. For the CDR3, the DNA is TGCAGCGCTACACAGGGGAACACTGAAGCTTTCTTT.